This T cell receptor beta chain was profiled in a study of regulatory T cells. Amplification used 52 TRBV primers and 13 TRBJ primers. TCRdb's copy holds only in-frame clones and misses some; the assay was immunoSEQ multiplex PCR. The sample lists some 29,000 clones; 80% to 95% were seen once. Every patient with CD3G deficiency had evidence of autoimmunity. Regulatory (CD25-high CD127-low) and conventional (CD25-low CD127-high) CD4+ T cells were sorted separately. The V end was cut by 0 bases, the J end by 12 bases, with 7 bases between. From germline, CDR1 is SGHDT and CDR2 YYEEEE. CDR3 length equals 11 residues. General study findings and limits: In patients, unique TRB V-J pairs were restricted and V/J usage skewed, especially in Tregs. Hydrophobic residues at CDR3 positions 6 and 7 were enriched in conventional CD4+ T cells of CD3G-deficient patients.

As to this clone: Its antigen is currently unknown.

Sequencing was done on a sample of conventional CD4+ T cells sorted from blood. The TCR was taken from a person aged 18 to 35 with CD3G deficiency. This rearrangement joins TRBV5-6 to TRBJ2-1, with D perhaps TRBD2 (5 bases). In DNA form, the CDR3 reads TGTGCCAGCAGCTTGGGAGGGAGGCAGTTCTTC. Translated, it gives CASSLGGRQFF.